The 24 T cell receptor beta chains listed next were all sequenced from one sample in a study of identical twins. From the 5' RACE reads, TCRdb called clonotypes with MiXCR, one entry per CDR3 protein. The table includes 690,000 or so distinct CDR3 sequences, around 6% detected once. The sequencing sample was made of naive T cells sorted from blood. All receptors come from a man in his late teens or twenties in good health.

In DNA form, the CDR3 reads TGCAGTGCTAGGTTGCCCACAGATACGCAGTATTTT. It yields the protein CSARLPTDTQYF. The V call is TRBV20-1, the J call TRBJ2-3; D call uncertain. The CDR3 has 12 residues. CDR1 and CDR2 (germline): DFQATT, SNEGSKA (reference sequence). V lost 3 bases and J 2 bases, leaving 6 bases between the germline ends.

This clonotype was found a few times. This chain uses TRBV20-1 with TRBJ1-1; 10 nucleotides agree with TRBD1. The V segment lost 6 bases and the J segment 4 bases; nucleotides outside the gene matches: 5. Looked up from germline, CDR1 is DFQATT and CDR2 is SNEGSKA (reference sequence). CDR3 length: 13 residues. The CDR3 spells CSAPRTGGTEAFF. The DNA for the CDR3 is TGCAGTGCACCTCGGACAGGGGGCACTGAAGCTTTCTTT.

This clonotype occurred many times. The chain employs TRBV18 and TRBJ2-1; 9 bases match TRBD1. There are 15 residues in the CDR3. The V and J ends lost 4 bases and 2 bases, in that order; junction bases with no gene match: 3. Germline assignment: CDR1 KGHSH and CDR2 LQKENI. CDR3 DNA sequence: TGTGCCAGCTCACGTGGACAGGGGACCTACAATGAGCAGTTCTTC. This gives the protein CASSRGQGTYNEQFF.

This clonotype was detected ten times or more. The chain carries TRBV20-1 and TRBJ2-7; D may be TRBD2 (6 bases). The V and J ends lost 3 bases and 4 bases respectively, with 13 bases between them. Germline CDR1 and CDR2: DFQATT and SNEGSKA (reference sequence). The length of the CDR3 is 13 residues. CDR3 protein: CSARDSGTYEQYV. The CDR3 DNA reads TGCAGTGCTAGGGATAGCGGAACTTACGAGCAGTACGTC.

This clonotype has a count of ten or more. V gene TRBV9 combines with J gene TRBJ2-5; no clear D gene. Trimming removed 0 bases from V and 5 bases from J, with 8 bases in between. CDR3 length: 13 residues. CDR1 and CDR2 (germline): SGDLS, YYNGEE. Here the CDR3 reads CASSVGAHETQYF. CDR3 nucleotides: TGTGCCAGCAGCGTAGGTGCGCATGAGACCCAGTACTTC. Full variable domain (rest looked up from reference TRBV9 and TRBJ2-5): DSGVTQTPKHLITATGQRVTLRCSPRSGDLSVYWYQQSLDQGLQFLIQYYNGEERAKGNILERFSAQQFPDLHSELNLSSLELGDSALYFCASSVGAHETQYFGPGTRLLVL.

This clonotype was counted at least ten times. J is TRBJ2-7 and V is TRBV27; 8 bases map to TRBD1. The CDR3 length is 14 residues. Germline assignment: CDR1 MNHEY and CDR2 SMNVEV (reference sequence). The V segment lost 3 bases and the J segment 6 bases; nucleotides outside the gene matches: 7. The CDR3 is CASSFDRGAAEQYF. The CDR3 nucleotides read TGTGCCAGCAGTTTTGACAGGGGAGCGGCCGAGCAGTACTTC.

The J gene is TRBJ1-4, the V gene TRBV7-2; D is possibly TRBD1 (5 bases). Germline V gene sequence: CDR1 SGHTA, CDR2 FQGNSA. CDR3 length: 15 amino acids. V lost 5 bases, J lost 3 bases, and 13 bases lay in between. DNA of the CDR3: TGTGCCAGCAGCCCCCAGAGGGGCTCTAATGAAAAACTGTTTTTT. This sequence encodes CASSPQRGSNEKLFF.

This clonotype has a count of ten or more. This rearrangement joins TRBV6-2 or TRBV6-3 to TRBJ2-7; 8 nucleotides align to TRBD2. The germline gives CDR1 MNHEY, CDR2 SVGEGT. There are 19 residues in the CDR3. Trimming removed 3 bases from V and 3 bases from J; junction bases left unmatched: 19. CDR3 sequence reads: CASSYYPGLAMGPGYEQYF. DNA of the CDR3: TGTGCCAGCAGTTATTACCCCGGACTAGCCATGGGCCCTGGCTACGAGCAGTACTTC.

The table lists this clonotype with many counts. The rearrangement links TRBV12-3 or TRBV12-4 to TRBJ1-1; weak D call: TRBD1 (6 bases). Trimming left V 3 bases short and J 7 bases short, with 18 bases between. The CDR3 has 15 residues. Here the CDR3 reads CASSFYEGGSREAFF. The CDR3 bases are TGTGCCAGCAGTTTTTATGAGGGGGGTAGCCGTGAAGCTTTCTTT.

The sample holds many counts of this clonotype. This chain uses TRBV20-1 with TRBJ2-2, with 7 bases identical to TRBD1. V lost 3 bases, J lost 6 bases, and 7 bases stayed unmatched. From germline, CDR1 is DFQATT and CDR2 SNEGSKA (reference sequence). The CDR3 extends over 14 amino acids. As DNA, the CDR3 is TGCAGTGCTAGTTCAGGGGGAAGTCCCGGGGAGCTGTTTTTT. It codes for CSASSGGSPGELFF.

This clonotype came up a few times. The chain uses TRBV19 and TRBJ1-5; D possibly corresponds to TRBD1 (6 bases). This CDR3 contains 15 residues. The V end lost 8 bases, the J end lost 7 bases, and 21 bases lay between the germline ends. CDR1 and CDR2 (germline): LNHDA, SQIVND (reference sequence). The chain's CDR3 is CASRYREEVGQPQHF. Here the CDR3 DNA reads TGTGCCAGTCGTTACAGGGAGGAAGTAGGGCAGCCCCAGCATTTT.

This clonotype was picked up many times. This CDR3 is CATSRPKGLSSYNEQFF. The CDR3, as DNA: TGTGCCACCAGCAGACCGAAAGGACTGAGCTCCTACAATGAGCAGTTCTTC. This chain uses TRBV15 with TRBJ2-1; perhaps TRBD2 as D (5 bases). V lost 2 bases, J lost 0 bases, and 14 bases lay in between. This CDR3 has 17 residues. CDR1 and CDR2 from the germline V gene are LNHNV and YYDKDF (reference sequence).

This clonotype has a count of ten or more. The V call is TRBV20-1, the J call TRBJ2-5; D possibly corresponds to TRBD2 (5 bases). Trimming took 5 bases from V and 4 from J, leaving 14 bases between them. Germline V CDR1 and CDR2: DFQATT, SNEGSKA (reference sequence). The CDR3 covers 13 residues. The DNA of the CDR3 is TGCAGTGCTGACCAGAGGGTGGGAGAGACCCAGTACTTC. It specifies CSADQRVGETQYF.

This clonotype was detected ten times or more. The V call is TRBV29-1, the J call TRBJ2-1; D uncertain. V was clipped by 7 bases and J by 10 bases, with 14 bases between them. Looked up from germline, CDR1 is SQVTM and CDR2 is ANQGSEA. CDR3 length: 11 residues. DNA for the CDR3: TGCAGCGGCGGACCCGCCCTAGAGCAGTTCTTC. Translated, it gives CSGGPALEQFF.

This clonotype was recorded at least ten times. The rearrangement uses TRBV12-3 or TRBV12-4 and TRBJ1-6; D unclear. The CDR3 spans 17 residues. The V gene lost 5 bases and the J gene lost 8 bases, with 22 bases spanning the gap. In DNA, the CDR3 is TGTGCCAGCAGTCCCAACCGTCGCGGATCGGTAGATTCACCCCTCCACTTT. It encodes CASSPNRRGSVDSPLHF.

The chain is built from TRBV13 and TRBJ2-3, with D possibly TRBD2 on 5 matching bases. Trimming stripped 2 bases from V and 2 bases from J, with 14 bases between. The germline CDR1 and CDR2 sequences are PRHDT and FYEKMQ (reference sequence). There are 16 residues in the CDR3. The chain's CDR3 is CASSLNLETTTDTQYF. The DNA for the CDR3 is TGTGCCAGCAGCTTAAATTTGGAGACTACCACAGATACGCAGTATTTT.

This chain connects TRBV4-2 to TRBJ2-7; tentatively, D is TRBD2 (6 bases). The V end lost 0 bases, the J end lost 0 bases, and 15 bases lay between the germline ends. CDR1 and CDR2 from the germline V gene are LGHNA and YNFKEQ. The CDR3 extends over 17 amino acids. The CDR3 DNA reads as TGTGCCAGCAGCCAAGATCCGAGCGGGTCCAGCTCCTACGAGCAGTACTTC. It is translated as CASSQDPSGSSSYEQYF.

This clonotype was seen a handful of times. V gene TRBV7-7 combines with J gene TRBJ2-7, with D tentatively TRBD2 (5 bases). Germline CDR1 SSHAT, CDR2 FNYEAQ (reference sequence). Trimming removed 5 bases from V and 6 bases from J, with 14 bases in between. This CDR3 region has 13 residues. CDR3 amino acids: CASSPTGGSEQYF. Here the CDR3 DNA reads TGTGCCAGCAGCCCAACCGGAGGCTCCGAGCAGTACTTC. The whole variable domain, remainder taken from reference TRBV7-7 and TRBJ2-7, is GAGVSQSPRYKVTKRGQDVTLRCDPISSHATLYWYQQALGQGPEFLTYFNYEAQPDKSGLPSDRFSAERPEGSISTLTIQRTEQRDSAMYRCASSPTGGSEQYFGPGTRLTVT.

This rearrangement joins TRBV29-1 to TRBJ2-3; TRBD1 might be the D (6 bases). V shed 4 bases and J shed 0 bases, with 20 bases lying between them. This CDR3 contains 17 residues. CDR1 and CDR2 (germline): SQVTM, ANQGSEA. The CDR3 region has the DNA TGCAGCGTTGTGAAACAGGGAAACTACCCTAGCACAGATACGCAGTATTTT. The encoded protein is CSVVKQGNYPSTDTQYF.

This clonotype was detected many times. V usage is TRBV7-2 and J usage is TRBJ2-3; 10 positions match TRBD2. The trim removed 5 bases at V and 4 bases at J, leaving 6 bases unmatched. The CDR3 sequence is 15 residues long. Germline V gene lookup returns CDR1 SGHTA and CDR2 FQGNSA. The CDR3 coding sequence is TGTGCCAGCAGCAGTCTAGCGGGAGAATCAGATACGCAGTATTTT. As protein: CASSSLAGESDTQYF.

The chain recombines TRBV4-3 with TRBJ2-5, with TRBD2 matching over 12 bases. This CDR3 has 20 amino acids. Germline assignment: CDR1 LGHNA and CDR2 YSLEER. V dropped 1 base and J dropped 0; count of bases not matched to a gene: 12. CDR3 sequence: CASSQATGTSGRRYQETQYF. For the CDR3, the DNA is TGCGCCAGCAGCCAAGCGACCGGGACTAGCGGGCGACGTTACCAAGAGACCCAGTACTTC.

The V and J genes are TRBV24-1 and TRBJ2-5; 12 bases map to TRBD2. The CDR3 length is 14 residues. Germline V gene data show CDR1 as KGHDR and CDR2 as SFDVKD. J lost 4 bases, V lost 9 bases, and 5 bases had no gene match. In DNA, the CDR3 is TGTGCCACCCGAACGGGACTAGCGGGAGAGACCCAGTACTTC. This encodes CATRTGLAGETQYF.

This clonotype has at least ten counts. CDR3 protein: CASSPPGLAGSTDTQYF. The CDR3 nucleotides read TGTGCCAGCAGCCCGCCTGGACTAGCGGGAAGCACAGATACGCAGTATTTT. The chain combines TRBV11-2 with TRBJ2-3; TRBD2 agrees at 12 bases. The CDR3 has 17 residues. CDR1 SGHAT and CDR2 FQNNGV come from the germline V gene. The V gene end was trimmed by 5 bases and the J gene end by 0 bases; junction bases not matched to a gene: 6.

The chain recombines TRBV5-1 with TRBJ2-1; TRBD1 might be the D (6 bases). The germline V gene encodes CDR1 SGHRS and CDR2 YFSETQ. V lost 3 bases to trimming and J lost 8 bases, with 21 bases between them. This CDR3 region has 16 residues. DNA for the CDR3: TGCGCCAGCAGCTCGAACCAGGGGAGCCTCCGGGATGAGCAGTTCTTC. Amino acid sequence: CASSSNQGSLRDEQFF.